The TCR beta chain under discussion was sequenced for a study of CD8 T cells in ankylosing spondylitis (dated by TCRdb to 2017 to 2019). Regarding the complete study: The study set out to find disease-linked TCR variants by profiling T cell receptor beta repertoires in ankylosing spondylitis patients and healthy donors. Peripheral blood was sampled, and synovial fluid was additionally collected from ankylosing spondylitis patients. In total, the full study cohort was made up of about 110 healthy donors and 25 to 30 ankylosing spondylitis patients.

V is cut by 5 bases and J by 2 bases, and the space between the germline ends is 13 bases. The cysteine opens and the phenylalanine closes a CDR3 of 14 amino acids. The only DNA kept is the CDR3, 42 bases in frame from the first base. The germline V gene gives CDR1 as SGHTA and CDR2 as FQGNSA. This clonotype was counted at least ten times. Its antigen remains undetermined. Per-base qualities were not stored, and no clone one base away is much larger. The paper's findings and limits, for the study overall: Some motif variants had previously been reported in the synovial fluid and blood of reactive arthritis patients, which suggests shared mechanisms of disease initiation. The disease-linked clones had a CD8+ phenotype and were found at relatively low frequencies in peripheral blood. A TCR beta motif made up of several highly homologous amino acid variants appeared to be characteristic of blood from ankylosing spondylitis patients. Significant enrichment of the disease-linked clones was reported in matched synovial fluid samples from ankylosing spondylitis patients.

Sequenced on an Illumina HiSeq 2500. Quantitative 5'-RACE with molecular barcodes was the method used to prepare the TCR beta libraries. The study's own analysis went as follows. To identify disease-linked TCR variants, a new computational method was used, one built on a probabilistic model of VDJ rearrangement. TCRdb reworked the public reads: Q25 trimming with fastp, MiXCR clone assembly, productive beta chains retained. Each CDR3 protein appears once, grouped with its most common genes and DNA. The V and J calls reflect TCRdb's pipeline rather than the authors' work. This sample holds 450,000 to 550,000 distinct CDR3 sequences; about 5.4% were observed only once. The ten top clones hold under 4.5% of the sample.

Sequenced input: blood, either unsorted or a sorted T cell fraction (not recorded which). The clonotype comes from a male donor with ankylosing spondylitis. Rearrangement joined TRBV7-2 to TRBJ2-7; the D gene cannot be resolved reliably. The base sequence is TGTGCCAGCAGCCCAGCAGTCGGAACCTACGAGCAGTACTTC. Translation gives CASSPAVGTYEQYF.